The 27 T cell receptor beta chains below all came from one sample that was sequenced in a study of tumor and adjacent non-tumor tissue in lung cancer. TCRbeta libraries were built with three rounds of nested PCR, modified from ARM-PCR. TCRdb independently ran MiXCR on the multiplex PCR reads; one entry per CDR3 protein. The table includes under 250,000 distinct CDR3 sequences, 71% detected once. No cell sorting was done before RNA was extracted from the tissue. Sequenced sample: lung tumor tissue. The source of these receptors is a man aged 55 to 70 with non-small cell lung cancer.

This clonotype was detected a few times. This chain links TRBV6-6 with TRBJ2-2, with 9 bases identical to TRBD1. The CDR3 runs to 15 residues. V lost 6 bases and J lost 8; bases outside the gene matches: 10. Germline V CDR1 and CDR2: MNHNY, SVGAGI (reference sequence). CDR3 in DNA: TGTGCCAGCAGCTTAACGGGACAGGGCGTAGGGGAGCTGTTTTTT. This encodes CASSLTGQGVGELFF.

Of note for this clonotype: This CDR3 fails to terminate in the conserved phenylalanine or tryptophan, so it likely reflects a read error. CDR3 protein: CTSNEGSTDTQYL. CDR3 DNA sequence: TGTACCAGCAACGAAGGAAGCACAGATACGCAGTATCTT. The V gene is TRBV11-2, the J gene TRBJ2-3; D is ambiguous. The CDR3 spans 13 residues. CDR1 is SGHAT and CDR2 is FQNNGV in the germline V gene.

This clonotype appeared once. This chain connects TRBV5-6 to TRBJ2-5; TRBD1 is a possible D gene (6 bases). Trimming pared 6 bases from V and 1 base from J, leaving 16 bases between. From germline, CDR1 is SGHDT and CDR2 YYEEEE. CDR3 length equals 15 residues. This CDR3 reads CASNPTGSGQETQYF. The CDR3 DNA sequence: TGTGCCAGCAACCCGACAGGTTCGGGCCAAGAGACCCAGTACTTC.

Concerning this clonotype: Compared with germline, one end of the junction differs, possibly owing to a read error. This chain uses TRBV6-5 with TRBJ1-2, with TRBD1 as a possible D gene (5 bases). Germline V gene lookup returns CDR1 MNHEY and CDR2 SVGAGI. CDR3 length: 14 amino acids. For the CDR3, the DNA is TGTGCCAGCAGTTACGGGGGAGCTAACTATGGCTACATCTTC. Translating gives CASSYGGANYGYIF.

In the case of this clonotype: Germline and junction disagree at one end, which may indicate a read error. V usage is TRBV11-2 and J usage is TRBJ1-4; D possibly corresponds to TRBD1 (5 bases). The germline gives CDR1 SGHAT, CDR2 FQNNGV. This CDR3 is built from 15 residues. The CDR3 DNA reads TGTGCCAGCAGCTTAGATCCTTTCGGGGGTGAAGAACTGTTTTTT. Its protein is CASSLDPFGGEELFF.

This clonotype was seen repeatedly, ten times or more. The chain carries TRBV10-1 and TRBJ2-2; D call uncertain. Trimming removed 5 bases from V and 5 bases from J, with 9 bases in between. This CDR3 has 13 residues. CDR1 is WNHNN and CDR2 is SYGVQD in the germline V gene (reference sequence). This CDR3 reads CASSSRNTGELFF. DNA for the CDR3: TGCGCCAGCAGTAGTAGGAATACCGGGGAGCTGTTTTTT.

Only a few counts were recorded for this clonotype. The rearrangement uses TRBV12-3 or TRBV12-4 and TRBJ1-5, with D tentatively TRBD1 (5 bases). The CDR3 loop spans 13 amino acids. V gave up 5 bases and J gave up 8 bases, with 13 bases separating them. CDR3 DNA sequence: TGTGCCAGCAGTCCCCGACAGTTAGAGCCCCAGCATTTT. Translation gives CASSPRQLEPQHF.

This clonotype has ten or more counts. CDR3 sequence: CASSLGAGRNTEAFF. CDR3 sequence (DNA): TGTGCCAGCAGTTTAGGGGCGGGGCGGAACACTGAAGCTTTCTTT. The chain combines TRBV12-3 or TRBV12-4 with TRBJ1-1; weak D call: TRBD1 (5 bases). The CDR3 spans 15 residues. V lost 1 base to trimming and J lost 1 base, with 10 bases between them.

As to this clonotype: Given a much more abundant clone one base away, this may be a read error. The chain uses TRBV11-3 and TRBJ2-7; no firm D call. CDR1 SGHNT and CDR2 YENEEA come from the germline V gene. This CDR3 comprises 13 residues. CDR3 protein: CASSLNKVNEHYF. As DNA, the CDR3 is TGTGCCAGCAGCTTAAATAAAGTGAACGAGCATTACTTC.

The chain employs TRBV5-5 and TRBJ1-4; no clear D gene. V dropped 5 bases and J dropped 4 bases, with 12 bases sitting between them. The germline CDR1 and CDR2 sequences are SGHKS and YYEKEE (reference sequence). The CDR3 runs to 14 residues. The CDR3 coding sequence is TGTGCCAGCAGTTTCGGTCCCAATAATGAAAAACTGTTTTTT. Protein sequence: CASSFGPNNEKLFF.

In the case of this clonotype: Possible read error: a much larger clone is one base away. As the CDR3 is not closed by the conserved phenylalanine or tryptophan, this likely results from a read error. This chain uses TRBV20-1 with TRBJ2-2; TRBD2 agrees at 13 bases. The junction had 4 bases not matched to a gene; V was cut back by 2 bases and J by 7 bases. Per germline, CDR1 DFQATT and CDR2 SNEGSKA (reference sequence). This CDR3 spans 15 amino acids. CDR3 bases: TGCAGTGCTAGACCGACTAGCGGGAGGTTCGGGGAGCTGTTTTCT. This gives the protein CSARPTSGRFGELFS.

With respect to this clonotype: The junction differs from germline at one of its ends, possibly a read error. This chain's CDR3 is CTSSFLEGAVQQYF. In nucleotides, the CDR3 is TGTACCAGCAGCTTTCTAGAGGGAGCCGTTCAGCAGTATTTT. The J gene is TRBJ2-3, the V gene TRBV11-2, with D maybe TRBD2 (5 bases). The CDR3 length is 14 residues. Germline V lookup: CDR1 SGHAT, CDR2 FQNNGV.

Many counts were recorded for this clonotype. The V and J genes are TRBV11-3 and TRBJ2-5; D is possibly TRBD2 (6 bases). CDR1 is SGHNT, CDR2 YENEEA, per germline. Trimming shortened V by 1 base and J by 1 base, and 13 bases separated the two germline ends. The CDR3 spans 16 residues. CDR3: CASSLVIGGSQETQYF. The DNA of the CDR3 is TGTGCCAGCAGCTTAGTGATCGGGGGTAGCCAAGAGACCCAGTACTTC. Combining the CDR3 with reference TRBV11-3 and TRBJ2-5 gives the whole variable domain EAGVVQSPRYKIIEKKQPVAFWCNPISGHNTLYWYLQNLGQGPELLIRYENEEAVDDSQLPKDRFSAERLKGVDSTLKIQPAELGDSAVYLCASSLVIGGSQETQYFGPGTRLLVL.

Comments on this clonotype: Since the CDR3 does not end with the conserved phenylalanine or tryptophan, this likely comes from a read error. The chain joins TRBV28 to TRBJ1-5; no definite D call. This CDR3 comprises 17 residues. CDR1 is MDHEN and CDR2 is SYDVKM in the germline V gene. The germline V and J ends were trimmed by 7 bases and 1 base, with 20 bases remaining between them. In DNA form, the CDR3 reads TGTGCCAGCACTACTGGGCCTCTAGGGTTGAGCAATCAGCCCCAGCATTAT. The encoded protein is CASTTGPLGLSNQPQHY.

As to this clonotype: Relative to the germline gene, one junction end is altered; a read error may explain this. CDR3 in DNA: TGTGCCAGCAGCTTGGGTCCCTCTGGAAACACCTTATACTTT. Protein product: CASSLGPSGNTLYF. The V call is TRBV5-6, the J call TRBJ1-3, with no clear D. The CDR3 has 14 residues. The germline gives CDR1 SGHDT, CDR2 YYEEEE.

On this clonotype itself: Sequence at one end of the junction differs from germline and may be a read error. The chain uses TRBV20-1 and TRBJ2-5, with 8 bases that match TRBD2. The CDR3 runs 17 residues. CDR1 and CDR2 (germline): DFQATT, SNEGSKA (reference sequence). The CDR3 coding sequence is TGCAGTGCTAGAGAATTGAGGACTAGCCGTGTCCAAGAGACCCAATACTTC. This encodes CSARELRTSRVQETQYF.

As to this clonotype: It may be a read error: a sequence one base away is much more abundant. Here the CDR3 reads CATSDSENYGYNF. For the CDR3, the DNA is TGTGCCACCAGTGATTCTGAGAACTATGGCTACAACTTC. The V gene is TRBV24-1, the J gene TRBJ1-2, with D unresolved. Germline V CDR1 and CDR2: KGHDR, SFDVKD. CDR3 length: 13 amino acids.

This chain uses TRBV11-2 with TRBJ2-3; 7 bases align to TRBD1. The CDR3 has 15 residues. V shed 6 bases and J 3 bases; nucleotides not matched to a gene: 9. Germline-derived CDR1 and CDR2 are SGHAT and FQNNGV. The CDR3 bases are TGTGCCAGCAGTCTAGACAGGGATGTGACAGATACGCAGTATTTT. This gives the protein CASSLDRDVTDTQYF.

Note on this clonotype: Sequence at one end of the junction differs from germline and may be a read error. The chain has TRBV20-1 and TRBJ2-3, with D hard to call. The CDR3 consists of 14 residues. Germline loops: CDR1 DFQATT, CDR2 SNEGSKA (reference sequence). This CDR3 reads CNASVDGYTDTQYF. Written as DNA, the CDR3 is TGCAATGCTAGTGTCGACGGATACACAGATACACAGTATTTT.

The J gene is TRBJ1-4, the V gene TRBV20-1; the D gene is possibly TRBD1 (5 bases). Per the germline V gene, CDR1 is DFQATT and CDR2 is SNEGSKA (reference sequence). The CDR3 is 13 amino acids. V gave up 3 bases and J gave up 8 bases, with 13 bases separating them. Written as DNA, the CDR3 is TGCAGTGCTAGGTCACGGGGGAGGGAAAAACTGTTTTTT. It encodes CSARSRGREKLFF.

Concerning this clonotype: Since no conserved phenylalanine or tryptophan closes the CDR3, a read error is the likely cause. The V call is TRBV12-3 or TRBV12-4, the J call TRBJ1-5, with no clear D. CDR3 size: 13 residues. The chain's CDR3 is CANSLDQDQPQHY. DNA of the CDR3: TGTGCCAACAGTTTAGATCAGGATCAGCCCCAGCATTAT.

The genes are TRBV20-1 and TRBJ2-3, with TRBD2 matching 10 bases. CDR1 is DFQATT and CDR2 is SNEGSKA in the germline V gene (reference sequence). The CDR3 runs to 15 residues. V lost 3 bases and J lost 3; bases outside the gene matches: 6. CDR3 nucleotide sequence: TGCAGTGCTAGGGGTCAACTAGCGGGGACAGATACGCAGTATTTT. Translation gives CSARGQLAGTDTQYF.

A note on this clonotype: One junction end disagrees with the germline gene, perhaps due to a read error. This chain connects TRBV5-5 to TRBJ1-6, with D possibly matching TRBD1 (5 bases). CDR1 is SGHKS and CDR2 is YYEKEE in the germline V gene (reference sequence). The CDR3 length is 12 residues. The CDR3 DNA is TGTGTCAGCGGGTTGGGGGAATCACCCCTCCACTTT. This sequence encodes CVSGLGESPLHF.

About this clonotype itself: At one end, the junction sequence differs from germline, possibly due to a read error. The chain combines TRBV6-1 with TRBJ2-7; the D is unclear. CDR1 is MNHNS and CDR2 is SASEGT in the germline V gene. This CDR3 spans 13 amino acids. The CDR3 DNA is TGTGCAAGCAGTGAACTGGCGGAATACGTGCAGTACTTC. Its translation: CASSELAEYVQYF.

The V gene is TRBV20-1, the J gene TRBJ2-4; the D is unclear. Trimming pared 7 bases from V and 10 bases from J, leaving 14 bases between. CDR1 is DFQATT and CDR2 is SNEGSKA in the germline V gene (reference sequence). This CDR3 region has 11 residues. CDR3: CSDLVTKIQYF. The CDR3 nucleotides read TGCAGTGATTTGGTCACAAAGATTCAGTACTTC.

This clonotype was observed a few times. Germline and junction disagree at one end, which may indicate a read error. The rearrangement uses TRBV7-9 and TRBJ1-2; unclear D gene. The CDR3 spans 18 residues. The V gene's germline CDR1 is SEHNR and CDR2 FQNEAQ (reference sequence). CDR3: CASSLGERPGGTIYGHTF. In nucleotides, the CDR3 is TGTGCCAGCAGCTTAGGGGAACGGCCAGGCGGAACCATTTATGGCCACACCTTC.

This clonotype was found a few times. The genes are TRBV20-1 and TRBJ2-7; D possibly corresponds to TRBD1 (5 bases). Trimming removed 0 bases from V and 3 bases from J, with 12 bases in between. Germline V gene data show CDR1 as DFQATT and CDR2 as SNEGSKA (reference sequence). The CDR3 length is 14 residues. CDR3 nucleotide sequence: TGCAGTGCTAGAGATGAACAGGCTGTCTACGAGCAGTACTTC. It encodes CSARDEQAVYEQYF.